This is a list of T cell receptor beta chains from one sample in a study of T cell repertoires in cytomegalovirus infection. Their cognate antigens are unknown. TCRdb reprocessed the reads via MiXCR and lists one record per CDR3 protein. In the table there are about 310,000 distinct CDR3 sequences, just under 25% of which are singletons. The source material was cultured PBMCs, sampled from culture after CMV antigen stimulation. Receptors originate from a human donor in good health (CMV status not recorded). Some clones in this sample may be carry-over from other donors' samples. Each CDR3 is given without its conserved first and last residue. The D gene is left open where the match is weak.

TRBV6-5	12	TRBJ2-5	TRBD2	ASRLLATGETQY
TRBV4-2	14	TRBJ2-7	NA	ASSPEEHGKSYEQY
TRBV12-3/TRBV12-4	12	TRBJ1-6	NA	ASSFSRYNSPLH
TRBV4-3	12	TRBJ2-3	NA	ASSQEAHTDTQY
TRBV12-3/TRBV12-4	11	TRBJ1-5	NA	ASSGQILAPQH
TRBV2	10	TRBJ2-3	NA	ASSESWDTQY
TRBV29-1	13	TRBJ2-1	TRBD2	SVRVGSGAYNEQF
TRBV6-2/TRBV6-3	14	TRBJ2-1	NA	ASRSTIETSIHEQF
TRBV30	12	TRBJ1-5	NA	AWSVLTGEQPQH
TRBV15	14	TRBJ1-5	NA	ATNPDGPYSNQPQH
TRBV25-1	13	TRBJ2-1	TRBD1	ASVPWGQRYNEQF
TRBV20-1	11	TRBJ2-3	TRBD1	SPRTGETDTQY
TRBV6-2/TRBV6-3	18	TRBJ2-6	NA	ASSYRGDRRLLKGANVLT
TRBV4-3	15	TRBJ2-7	TRBD2	ASSQDQTSGSSHEQY
TRBV7-2	14	TRBJ2-2	TRBD2	ASSLVGGGNTGELF
TRBV11-3	14	TRBJ2-4	NA	ASSTHRPPAKNIQY
TRBV11-2	13	TRBJ2-1	TRBD1	ASSLGTGVYNEQF
TRBV6-1	10	TRBJ1-1	NA	ASIRSRNEAF
TRBV20-1	17	TRBJ1-4	NA	SATNFWSGTSNGNEKLF
TRBV5-6	9	TRBJ2-3	NA	ASSARLTQY
TRBV27	14	TRBJ1-6	TRBD1	ASSPGTGRNNSPLH
TRBV2	15	TRBJ2-1	NA	ASSEASFGVTYNEQF
TRBV6-6	16	TRBJ2-3	TRBD2	ASSYPYKLAGGADTQY
TRBV27	11	TRBJ2-7	NA	ASSGRETYEQY
TRBV7-2	13	TRBJ2-7	TRBD1	ASSLAGTGAYEQY
TRBV7-8	15	TRBJ2-3	TRBD2	ASLGDYSGIKTDTQY
TRBV6-1	11	TRBJ1-1	NA	ASSVRSYTEAF
TRBV7-9	15	TRBJ1-3	TRBD1	ASSFYTGTGSGNTIY
TRBV10-1	15	TRBJ2-3	TRBD2	ASSEGTSGISTDTQY
TRBV19	10	TRBJ1-1	NA	ASSIGSGGAF
TRBV11-3	10	TRBJ2-1	TRBD1	ASEGASGEQF
TRBV5-5	13	TRBJ2-1	NA	ASSIPKDSLNEQF